This T cell receptor (beta chain) was identified during a study of tumor-infiltrating lymphocytes in primary liver carcinoma. Study background: Tumors were staged T1-T3 N0M0 and measured about 4 to 11 cm across.

The study co-extracted DNA and RNA from around 20-30 mg of unsorted bulk tissue. Samples were taken from five separate regions of every tumor. There were over 85% viable tumor cells in every single sample of tumor. The germline gives CDR1 ENHRY, CDR2 SYGVKD. The CDR3 runs to 12 residues. Trimming cost V 2 bases and J 7 bases, with 9 bases left between them. Study conclusions and caveats: The study found tumor-adjacent and tumor-blood pairs overlapped less than tumor region pairs.

The table lists this clonotype with many counts. Its antigen is as yet unknown. From 500 ng total RNA, TCR beta cDNA was generated with a primer in the constant region. ARM-PCR was slightly modified, and three nested multiplex PCR rounds with it gave rise to the TCR beta libraries. Forward primers for TRBV1-TRBV30 and a C-beta reverse primer served the first two PCR rounds, at roughly 10 cycles each. TCRdb called the multiplex PCR reads again in MiXCR, with one record for every CDR3 protein. The repertoire consists of roughly 50,000 distinct CDR3 sequences, with 60% to 75% occurring once and the leading ten covering 25%.

The origin of this receptor is a man aged 35 to 55 with primary liver carcinoma and hepatitis B virus infection. Material: liver tumor tissue from sampling region 2. Subset noted: tumor region T2, inferior pole. The genes are TRBV10-3 and TRBJ2-7; D unclear. CDR3 amino acids: CAISEGSREQYF. The CDR3, as DNA: TGTGCCATCAGTGAGGGGTCGAGGGAGCAGTACTTC.